Described below is a single T cell receptor beta chain sequence and its context. Its specificity is unknown. This sample stems from a study of T cells after yellow fever vaccination. The overall study: SMART-Seq v4 Ultra Low Input prepared libraries from low-cell fractions. Findings and limits, study-wide: Few clonotypes appeared in both CD4 and CD8 compartments. The study found a weaker secondary response that peaked faster, day 5 versus 15.

Trimming removed 5 bases at V and 0 bases at J, with 16 bases between. CDR1 and CDR2 from the germline V gene are SGHVS and FQNEAQ. The CDR3 extends over 16 amino acids. One entry per CDR3 protein results from TCRdb running MiXCR on the 5' RACE reads. The sample holds 100,000 to 150,000 distinct CDR3 sequences; about 8.4% are singletons and the top ten take around 40%. This sequence joins TRBV7-8 and TRBJ1-2, with D tentatively TRBD1 (6 bases). The material was CD8+ T cells sorted from PBMCs, obtained on the day of the yellow fever booster vaccination. This sequence originates from a man between 18 and 35 years old who received the YFV17D yellow fever vaccine. CDR3 in DNA: TGTGCCAGCAGCCCTTTCTGGGGGCCTTCTAACTATGGCTACACCTTC. Its protein is CASSPFWGPSNYGYTF.